This T cell receptor (beta chain) was identified in a study of naive CD8 T cells in extremely preterm neonates. General observations from the study: Compared with older groups, preterm CDR3s were shorter, with fewer N additions and less trimming.

Using immunoSEQ multiplex PCR, the repertoire was profiled, and TCRdb retains in-frame clones only, with some absent. Altogether around 5,000 clones are present, about 97% being singletons, with the ten largest covering roughly 0.54%. The germline V gene encodes CDR1 SGHVS and CDR2 FNYEAQ. The CDR3 covers 15 residues. V dropped 5 bases and J dropped 7; count of bases not matched to a gene: 6. Deliveries were elective term cesareans at roughly 35-41 weeks, with no labor or membrane rupture. This clone appeared once. Its matching antigen is unknown. This TCR was sampled from a newborn in good health. Specimen: naive CD8+ T cells from cord blood. The V gene is TRBV7-6, the J gene TRBJ2-2; 11 bases are a match to TRBD2. The CDR3 nucleotides are TGTGCCAGCAGCCTTAGCGGGGGGGCTGTCGGGGAGCTGTTTTTT. Its translation: CASSLSGGAVGELFF.